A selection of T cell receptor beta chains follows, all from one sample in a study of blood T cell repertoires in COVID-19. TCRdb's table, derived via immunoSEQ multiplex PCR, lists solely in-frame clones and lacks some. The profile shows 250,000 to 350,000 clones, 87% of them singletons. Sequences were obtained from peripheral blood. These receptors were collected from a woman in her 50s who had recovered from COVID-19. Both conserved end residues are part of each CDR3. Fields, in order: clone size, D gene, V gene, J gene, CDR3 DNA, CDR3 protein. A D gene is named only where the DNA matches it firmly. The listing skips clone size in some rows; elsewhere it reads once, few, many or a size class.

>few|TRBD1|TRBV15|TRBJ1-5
TGTGCCACCAGCAGAGGGACAGGGGGCTGGAGTCAGCCCCAGCATTTT
CATSRGTGGWSQPQHF
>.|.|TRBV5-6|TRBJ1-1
TGTGCCAGCAGCTTGAGTCGAGGAGAAGCCTTCTTT
CASSLSRGEAFF
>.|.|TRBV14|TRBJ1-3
TGTGCCAGCAGCCATGCGACAGGTGGGGGAAACACCATATATTTT
CASSHATGGGNTIYF
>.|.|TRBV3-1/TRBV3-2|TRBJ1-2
TGTGCCAGCAGCCAAGGGGGCGCTGGCTACACCTTC
CASSQGGAGYTF
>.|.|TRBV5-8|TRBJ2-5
TGTGCCAGCAGCTTGGATCGGGGCCAAGAGACCCAGTACTTC
CASSLDRGQETQYF
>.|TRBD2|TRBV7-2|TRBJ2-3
TGTGCCAGCAGCTCGGAGCGGGACGATACGCAGTATTTT
CASSSERDDTQYF
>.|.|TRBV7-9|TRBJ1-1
TGTGCCAGCAGCTTTAGCCGGGGGATTGAAGCTTTCTTT
CASSFSRGIEAFF
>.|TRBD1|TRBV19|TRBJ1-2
TGTGCCAGTAGGAGAAACCCCGGGACAGGGCTTGGAGATGGCTACACCTTC
CASRRNPGTGLGDGYTF
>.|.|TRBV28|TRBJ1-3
TGTGCCAGCAGTCCTACAGCTGGAAACACCATATATTTT
CASSPTAGNTIYF
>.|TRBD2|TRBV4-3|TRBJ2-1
TGCGCCAGCAGCCAAGAATTCGCGGGAGGGGGCAATGAGCAGTTCTTC
CASSQEFAGGGNEQFF
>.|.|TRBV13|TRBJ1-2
TGTGCCAGCAGCTTAGGAGTGCAGGGCGTCTATGGCTACACCTTC
CASSLGVQGVYGYTF
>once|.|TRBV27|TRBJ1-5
TGTGCCAGCAGGGGGGCAGGTAATCAGCCCCAGCATTTT
CASRGAGNQPQHF
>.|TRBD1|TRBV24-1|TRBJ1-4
TGTGCCACCAGTGATTCGGGACAGGGAGGATTTGAAAAACTGTTTTTT
CATSDSGQGGFEKLFF
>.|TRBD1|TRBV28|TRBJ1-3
TGTGCCAGCAGTCCCCCCTCCGGGACAGGGAGGGGAAACACCATATATTTT
CASSPPSGTGRGNTIYF
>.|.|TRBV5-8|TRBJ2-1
TGTGCCAGCACCTTCCGTGGGGCATCCTACAATGAGCAGTTCTTC
CASTFRGASYNEQFF
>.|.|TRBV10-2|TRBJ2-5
TGCGCCAGCTGTTTTCCAGAAGAGACCCAGTACTTC
CASCFPEETQYF
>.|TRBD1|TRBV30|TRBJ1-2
TGTGCCTGGACGCTGGGACAGTTCTATGGCTACACCTTC
CAWTLGQFYGYTF
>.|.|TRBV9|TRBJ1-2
TGTGCCAGCAGCGTAGATTCGGTAATCTATGGCTACACCTTC
CASSVDSVIYGYTF
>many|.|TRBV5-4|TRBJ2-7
TGTGCCAGCAGCTTGTTCGTGACAGGACGGCGGTACTTC
CASSLFVTGRRYF
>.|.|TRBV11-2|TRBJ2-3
TGTGCCAGCAGCTCACCGCTGCCACTACAGGGAGCAGATACGCAGTATTTT
CASSSPLPLQGADTQYF
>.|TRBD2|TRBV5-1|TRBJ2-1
TGCGCCAGCAGAGCTAGCGGTGGGGCTGCTAATGAGCAGTTCTTC
CASRASGGAANEQFF
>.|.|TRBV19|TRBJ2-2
TGTGCCAGTAGTACAGGGGCCACCGGGGAGCTGTTTTTT
CASSTGATGELFF
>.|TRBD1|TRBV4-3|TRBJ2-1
TGCGCCAGCAGCCATGATCTTGGGACAGGCGACCTATACAATGAGCAGTTCTTC
CASSHDLGTGDLYNEQFF
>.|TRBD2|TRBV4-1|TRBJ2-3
TGCGCCAGCAGCCAAGTTGAACTAGCGGGCACAGATACGCAGTATTTT
CASSQVELAGTDTQYF
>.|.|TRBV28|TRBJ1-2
TGTGCCAGCAGTTTACCGACCTTACAGGGAATCTATGGCTACACCTTC
CASSLPTLQGIYGYTF